The T cell receptor (beta chain) under discussion was sequenced for a study of shared clonotypes between healthy human individuals. A remark on this clone: Its antigen is currently unknown.

Findings and limits, study-wide: Owing to a small donor count, the genetic and exposure-history diversity represented was limited.

The method was immunoSEQ multiplex PCR; TCRdb's version includes in-frame clones alone and lacks a portion of them. This sample has around 99,000 clones, with almost 70% found just once. Nashville, Tennessee was home to all donors, each a Caucasian adult. CD45RO+ cells went into CD8 memory alongside CCR7-negative CD45RA+ TemRA cells. Trimming took 5 bases from V and 0 from J, leaving 12 bases between them. The CDR3 is made up of 15 amino acids. Germline V lookup: CDR1 SEHNR, CDR2 FQNEAQ (reference sequence). The sample taken for sequencing was memory CD8+ T cells sorted from blood. Described subset: CD45RO+ cells pooled with CCR7-negative TemRA cells. The TCR was taken from a man in his thirties or forties in good health. This chain joins TRBV7-9 and TRBJ2-3; D call uncertain. Written as DNA, the CDR3 is TGTGCCAGCAGCCCCGCCGGGTCGAGCACAGATACGCAGTATTTT. This encodes CASSPAGSSTDTQYF.